The rows below give T cell receptor beta chains drawn from one sample of a study of T-cell reconstitution after alpha-beta-depleted transplantation in children. TCRdb redid the calling of the PCR reads with MiXCR, one entry per CDR3 protein. The sample holds about a million distinct CDR3 sequences, around 30% seen once. The sample consisted of PBMCs, mostly from graft donor cells, taken 360 days after TCRalphabeta/CD19-depleted stem cell transplant. These receptors all come from a boy in the first two years of life who had a stem cell transplant for SCID, so the T cells may come from the graft donor. CDR3s include the opening cysteine and the closing phenylalanine or tryptophan. D genes are given only for firm matches. Not all rows give a size; the values are once, few, many and, for expanded clones, a class.

size: few; J: TRBJ2-1; D: .; V: TRBV20-1; CDR3: CSARQGGNEQFF; DNA: TGCAGTGCTAGACAGGGGGGCAATGAGCAGTTCTTC
size: .; J: TRBJ1-2; D: .; V: TRBV5-6; CDR3: CASSLGGPHGYTF; DNA: TGTGCCAGCAGCTTGGGAGGGCCACATGGCTACACCTTC
size: many; J: TRBJ2-4; D: TRBD1; V: TRBV7-8; CDR3: CASSPDRGREDIQYF; DNA: TGTGCCAGCAGCCCCGACAGGGGGCGGGAGGACATTCAGTACTTC
size: few; J: TRBJ2-2; D: TRBD1; V: TRBV5-1; CDR3: CASSLLLLRQGIRTGELFF; DNA: TGCGCCAGCAGCCTCCTCCTCCTAAGACAGGGAATTCGCACCGGGGAGCTGTTTTTT
size: many; J: TRBJ2-7; D: .; V: TRBV12-3/TRBV12-4; CDR3: CASSLGRIYEQYF; DNA: TGTGCCAGCAGTTTGGGCAGAATCTACGAGCAGTACTTC
size: many; J: TRBJ2-7; D: TRBD1; V: TRBV9; CDR3: CASSVGTGTYEQYF; DNA: TGTGCCAGCAGCGTCGGGACAGGCACCTACGAGCAGTACTTC
size: .; J: TRBJ2-1; D: .; V: TRBV20-1; CDR3: CSASTGTPSYNEQFF; DNA: TGCAGTGCTTCTACCGGGACTCCCTCCTACAATGAGCAGTTCTTC
size: few; J: TRBJ2-3; D: TRBD1; V: TRBV28; CDR3: CASSERDRGEDTQYF; DNA: TGTGCCAGCAGTGAAAGGGACAGGGGAGAAGATACGCAGTATTTT
size: few; J: TRBJ2-2; D: TRBD2; V: TRBV4-3; CDR3: CASSQDWGGGELFF; DNA: TGCGCCAGCAGCCAAGATTGGGGGGGCGGGGAGCTGTTTTTT
size: few; J: TRBJ2-5; D: .; V: TRBV24-1; CDR3: CATSTGTVRETQYF; DNA: TGTGCCACCAGTACCGGGACGGTGAGGGAGACCCAGTACTTC
size: few; J: TRBJ2-1; D: TRBD1; V: TRBV4-3; CDR3: CASSQEYIRGSEQFF; DNA: TGCGCCAGCAGCCAAGAGTACATCAGGGGGTCTGAGCAGTTCTTC
size: many; J: TRBJ2-7; D: .; V: TRBV5-1; CDR3: CASSLAGSSYEQYF; DNA: TGCGCCAGCAGCTTGGCCGGGAGCTCCTACGAGCAGTACTTC
size: .; J: TRBJ1-4; D: .; V: TRBV20-1; CDR3: CSASRWEKLFF; DNA: TGCAGTGCTAGTAGGTGGGAAAAACTGTTTTTT
size: .; J: TRBJ2-3; D: TRBD1; V: TRBV12-3/TRBV12-4; CDR3: CASSPRRDRGADTQYF; DNA: TGTGCCAGCAGCCCCCGCCGGGACAGGGGCGCAGATACGCAGTATTTT
size: .; J: TRBJ2-1; D: TRBD2; V: TRBV6-1; CDR3: CASSLRLAGGRPAQGQFF; DNA: TGTGCCAGCAGTCTGAGACTAGCGGGGGGTCGTCCCGCCCAGGGGCAGTTCTTC
size: few; J: TRBJ2-1; D: .; V: TRBV5-1; CDR3: CASSSVRDSTSFF; DNA: TGCGCCAGCAGCTCAGTCCGGGACTCCACATCATTCTTC
size: few; J: TRBJ1-3; D: .; V: TRBV18; CDR3: CASSPQKADSGNTIYF; DNA: TGTGCCAGCTCACCCCAGAAGGCCGACTCTGGAAACACCATATATTTT
size: .; J: TRBJ2-7; D: TRBD1; V: TRBV5-1; CDR3: CASKEGQGYEQYF; DNA: TGCGCCAGCAAAGAAGGACAGGGCTACGAGCAGTACTTC
size: .; J: TRBJ1-4; D: TRBD1; V: TRBV11-1; CDR3: CASSSGQGATNEKLFF; DNA: TGTGCCAGCAGCTCCGGACAGGGCGCAACTAATGAAAAACTGTTTTTT
size: .; J: TRBJ2-7; D: TRBD2; V: TRBV18; CDR3: CASSPGREVEQYF; DNA: TGTGCCAGCTCACCGGGGAGGGAGGTGGAGCAGTACTTC
size: few; J: TRBJ2-1; D: TRBD1; V: TRBV6-1; CDR3: CASTPRTGHFYNEQFF; DNA: TGTGCCAGCACCCCTCGGACAGGCCACTTCTACAATGAGCAGTTCTTC
size: few; J: TRBJ2-7; D: TRBD2; V: TRBV12-3/TRBV12-4; CDR3: CASRRSGVRTEQYF; DNA: TGTGCCAGCAGAAGGAGCGGGGTTCGAACCGAGCAGTACTTC
size: few; J: TRBJ2-2; D: TRBD1; V: TRBV6-1; CDR3: CASRSTGGVRTGELFF; DNA: TGTGCCAGCAGAAGCACAGGGGGAGTCCGCACCGGGGAGCTGTTTTTT
size: .; J: TRBJ1-2; D: TRBD1; V: TRBV5-1; CDR3: CASSTTGGLGEGYTF; DNA: TGCGCCAGCAGCACAACAGGGGGACTGGGTGAAGGCTACACCTTC
size: few; J: TRBJ2-7; D: .; V: TRBV10-3; CDR3: CAISEVGMEAQYF; DNA: TGTGCCATCAGTGAGGTAGGGATGGAGGCGCAGTACTTC
size: .; J: TRBJ1-5; D: TRBD1; V: TRBV20-1; CDR3: CSARGGTGGLSNQPQHF; DNA: TGCAGTGCTAGAGGTGGGACAGGGGGCTTGAGCAATCAGCCCCAGCATTTT
size: few; J: TRBJ2-3; D: TRBD2; V: TRBV7-8; CDR3: CASSLVRAARGTDTQYF; DNA: TGTGCCAGCAGCTTAGTTAGGGCCGCGCGGGGGACAGATACGCAGTATTTT
size: .; J: TRBJ2-3; D: .; V: TRBV5-1; CDR3: CASSPAQSRTDTQYF; DNA: TGCGCCAGCAGCCCGGCTCAGTCTCGCACAGATACGCAGTATTTT
size: .; J: TRBJ2-7; D: TRBD1; V: TRBV9; CDR3: CASSARTGTNEQYF; DNA: TGTGCCAGCAGCGCGCGGACAGGGACGAACGAGCAGTACTTC
size: few; J: TRBJ2-3; D: .; V: TRBV6-5; CDR3: CASSYSIVGTRPDTQYF; DNA: TGTGCCAGCAGTTACTCGATCGTTGGGACCCGCCCAGATACGCAGTATTTT
size: .; J: TRBJ2-1; D: TRBD2; V: TRBV2; CDR3: CASSQTSGVSYNEQFF; DNA: TGTGCCAGCAGTCAGACTAGCGGGGTCTCCTACAATGAGCAGTTCTTC
size: many; J: TRBJ2-1; D: .; V: TRBV12-3/TRBV12-4; CDR3: CASSLVPTEQFF; DNA: TGTGCCAGCAGTTTGGTCCCAACTGAGCAGTTCTTC
size: .; J: TRBJ1-5; D: .; V: TRBV20-1; CDR3: CSAREGRRLNQPQHF; DNA: TGCAGTGCTAGAGAGGGCAGGCGCCTTAATCAGCCCCAGCATTTT